The table lists the clone carrying this T cell receptor (beta chain) with many counts. What it binds is unknown. As TCR cDNA was made by 5'RACE template switching, a universal primer site and UMIs were added. Using its own MiXCR run on the 5' RACE reads, TCRdb lists one record per CDR3 protein. The sample holds 350,000 to 450,000 distinct CDR3 sequences; 6.2% are singletons and the top ten take roughly 15%. This entry is derived from a study of T cells after yellow fever vaccination. Study-wide points: FACS-sorted repertoires could contain abundant clonotypes contaminating from the bulk population. Weaker overall was a secondary response that nonetheless peaked faster, on day 5 versus 15. Booster samples showed a return of most primary-vaccination clones (around 95% CD4, 70% to 90% CD8).

The origin of this receptor is a man aged 25-45 years who received the YFV17D yellow fever vaccine. Material: PBMCs, obtained 5 days after the yellow fever booster vaccination.

This CDR3 is CASSDPGDQETQYF. The CDR3 DNA reads as TGTGCCAGCAGTGACCCGGGGGATCAAGAGACCCAGTACTTC. This chain joins TRBV6-4 and TRBJ2-5; D perhaps matches TRBD2 (6 bases). The CDR3 has 14 residues. Looked up from germline, CDR1 is MRHNA and CDR2 is SNTAGT. V was pared by 2 bases and J by 2 bases, with 9 bases between.